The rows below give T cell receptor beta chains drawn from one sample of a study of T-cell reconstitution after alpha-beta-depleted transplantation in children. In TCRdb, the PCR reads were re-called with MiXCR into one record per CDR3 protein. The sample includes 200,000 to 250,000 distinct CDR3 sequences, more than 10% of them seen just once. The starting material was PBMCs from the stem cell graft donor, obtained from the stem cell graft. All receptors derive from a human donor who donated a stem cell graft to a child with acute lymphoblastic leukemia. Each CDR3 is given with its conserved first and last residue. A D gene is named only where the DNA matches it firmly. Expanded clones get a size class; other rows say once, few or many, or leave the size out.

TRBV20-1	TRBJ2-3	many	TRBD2	TGCAGTGCTAGAGATCTCCAGCGGGAAATCACAGATACGCAGTATTTT	CSARDLQREITDTQYF
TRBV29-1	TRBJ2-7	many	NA	TGCAGCGTTGAGGCAGGCCCACCCCTCGGGCAGTACTTC	CSVEAGPPLGQYF
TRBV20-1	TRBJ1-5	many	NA	TGCAGTGCTAGAGAGGTTAAGGGAGGGATAAATCAGCCCCAGCATTTT	CSAREVKGGINQPQHF
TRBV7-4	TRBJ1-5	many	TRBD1	TGTGCCAGCAGCTTTAGGGGGGACAGACCTTATAGCAATCAGCCCCAGCATTTT	CASSFRGDRPYSNQPQHF
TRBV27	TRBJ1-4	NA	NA	TGTGCCAGCAGGACACTCTCAACTAATGAAAAACTGTTTTTT	CASRTLSTNEKLFF
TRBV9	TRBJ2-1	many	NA	TGTGCCAGCAGCTCGCCTTTTTCCAATGAGCAGTTCTTC	CASSSPFSNEQFF
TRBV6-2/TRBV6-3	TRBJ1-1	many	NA	TGTGCCAGCCATACCTACGGAAATGAAGCTTTCTTT	CASHTYGNEAFF
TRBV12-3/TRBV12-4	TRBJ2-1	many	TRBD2	TGTGCCAGCGGGCTAGCGGGGGCTTACAATGAGCAGTTCTTC	CASGLAGAYNEQFF
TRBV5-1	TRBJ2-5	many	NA	TGCGCCAGCAGCTCGGACATGGGGGAGACCCAGTACTTC	CASSSDMGETQYF
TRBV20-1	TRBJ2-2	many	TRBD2	TGCAGTGCCAGAGGCGGGCTAGCGGGATCGGGCGGGGAGCTGTTTTTT	CSARGGLAGSGGELFF
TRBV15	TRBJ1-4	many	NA	TGTGCCACCAGCAGAAATCTAGGGGCAACTAATGAAAAACTGTTTTTT	CATSRNLGATNEKLFF
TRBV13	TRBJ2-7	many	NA	TGTGCCAGCAGCCCCATAGGGTCGGGGTTCCACGAGCAGTACTTC	CASSPIGSGFHEQYF
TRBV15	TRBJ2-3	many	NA	TGTGCCACTTCGCCGAGGCCCGCACAAGTAGATACGCAGTATTTT	CATSPRPAQVDTQYF
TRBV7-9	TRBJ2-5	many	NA	TGTGCCAGCAGCTTAATTGTTGTCCAGGAAGAGACCCAGTACTTC	CASSLIVVQEETQYF
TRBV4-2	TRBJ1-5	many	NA	TGTGCCAGCAGCCAAGAACGGCGCCAGCCCCAGCATTTT	CASSQERRQPQHF
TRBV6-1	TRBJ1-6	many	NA	TGTGCCAGCTTCCGGGGCCAGAATTCACCCCTCCACTTT	CASFRGQNSPLHF
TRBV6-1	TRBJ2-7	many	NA	TGTGCCAGCAGCCGTGACACGAACTACGAGCAGTACTTC	CASSRDTNYEQYF
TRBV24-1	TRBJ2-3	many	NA	TGTGCCACCAGTGATTTGGAGCGAGGCACAGATACGCAGTATTTT	CATSDLERGTDTQYF
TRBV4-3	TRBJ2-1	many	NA	TGCGCCAGCAGTCTTACTGGCAATGAGCAGTTCTTC	CASSLTGNEQFF
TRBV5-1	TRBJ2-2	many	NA	TGCGCCAGCAGCAGCGGGGACACAAACACCGGGGAGCTGTTTTTT	CASSSGDTNTGELFF
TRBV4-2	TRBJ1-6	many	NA	TGTGCCAGCAGCCAAGTCTCCCTGGGAGATTCACCCCTCCACTTT	CASSQVSLGDSPLHF
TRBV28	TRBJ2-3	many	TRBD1	TGTGCCAGCATTTACAGGGGCGCAGATACGCAGTATTTT	CASIYRGADTQYF
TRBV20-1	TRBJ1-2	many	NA	TGCAGTGCTCCGGACAGTATCTATGGCTACACCTTC	CSAPDSIYGYTF
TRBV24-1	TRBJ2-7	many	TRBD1	TGTGCCACCAGTGCTCTGGGACAGGGAGGATCCTACGAGCAGTACTTC	CATSALGQGGSYEQYF
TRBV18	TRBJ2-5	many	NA	TGTGCCAGCTCACCACCGGTCAGCCAAGAGACCCAGTACTTC	CASSPPVSQETQYF
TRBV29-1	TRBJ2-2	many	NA	TGCAGCGTTGTGGCAGCCACGAACACCGGGGAGCTGTTTTTT	CSVVAATNTGELFF
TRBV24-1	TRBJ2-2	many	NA	TGTGCCACCAGTGACCACGGACGCTACACCGGGGAGCTGTTTTTT	CATSDHGRYTGELFF
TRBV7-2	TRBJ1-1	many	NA	TGTGCCAGCAGTCCCGACCTATCGCGGAAAACGGGCGCTGAAGCTTTCTTT	CASSPDLSRKTGAEAFF
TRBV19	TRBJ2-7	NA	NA	TGTGCCAGTAGTATTCCTGGGGTCGAGCAGTACTTC	CASSIPGVEQYF
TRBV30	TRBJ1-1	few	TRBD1	TGTGCCTGGAGCGCAGACAGGGGAGTCACTGAAGCTTTCTTT	CAWSADRGVTEAFF
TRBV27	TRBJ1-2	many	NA	TGTGCCAGCAGTTTATCCCTGGGGGGAAACTATGGCTACACCTTC	CASSLSLGGNYGYTF
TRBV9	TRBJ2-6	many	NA	TGTGCCAGCAGCGCTCGGGGGGCGGACGGGGCCAACGTCCTGACTTTC	CASSARGADGANVLTF
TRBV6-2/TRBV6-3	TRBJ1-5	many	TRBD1	TGTGCCAGCAGTTACTTGGGACAGGTCAATCAGCCCCAGCATTTT	CASSYLGQVNQPQHF
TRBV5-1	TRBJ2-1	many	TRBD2	TGCGCCAGCAGCTTGGGTAGCGGGGGGTCTCTTAGCTCCTACAATGAGCAGTTCTTC	CASSLGSGGSLSSYNEQFF
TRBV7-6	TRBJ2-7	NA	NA	TGTGCCAGCAGCGCCGGGACTGAGGGCTACGAGCAGTACTTC	CASSAGTEGYEQYF
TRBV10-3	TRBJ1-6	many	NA	TGTGCCATCAGTGAAAGGACAGCCAATTCACCCCTCCACTTT	CAISERTANSPLHF
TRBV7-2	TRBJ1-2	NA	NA	TGTGCCAGCAGCGTCGCAGGTTATGGCTACACCTTC	CASSVAGYGYTF
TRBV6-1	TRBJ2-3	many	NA	TGTGCCAGCAGTCTAAGGACAGTGAGCACAGATACGCAGTATTTT	CASSLRTVSTDTQYF
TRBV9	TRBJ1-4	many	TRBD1	TGTGCCAGCAGCGAGGCCGGGACAGATTATGAAAAACTGTTTTTT	CASSEAGTDYEKLFF
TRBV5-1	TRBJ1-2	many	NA	TGCGCCAGCAGCGGCACAGGGTCTGGCTACACCTTC	CASSGTGSGYTF